This T cell receptor beta chain was identified in a study of control samples from healthy donors and cancer patients. Data came from immunoSEQ multiplex PCR; TCRdb stores just in-frame clones and leaves some out. The sample gives over 150,000 clones, over 80% of which show up once; about 1.5% is in the top ten. From germline, CDR1 is SGHTA and CDR2 FQGTGA. V lost 5 bases, J lost 6 bases, and 20 bases lay in between. The CDR3 contains 15 residues. This sequence originates from a man aged 18 to 35 in good health. Material: blood. The chain recombines TRBV7-3 with TRBJ2-7; the D gene is possibly TRBD1 (6 bases). The CDR3 sequence is CASSMAGGGGAEQYF. The DNA for the CDR3 is TGTGCCAGCAGCATGGCTGGGGGCGGTGGCGCCGAGCAGTACTTC.